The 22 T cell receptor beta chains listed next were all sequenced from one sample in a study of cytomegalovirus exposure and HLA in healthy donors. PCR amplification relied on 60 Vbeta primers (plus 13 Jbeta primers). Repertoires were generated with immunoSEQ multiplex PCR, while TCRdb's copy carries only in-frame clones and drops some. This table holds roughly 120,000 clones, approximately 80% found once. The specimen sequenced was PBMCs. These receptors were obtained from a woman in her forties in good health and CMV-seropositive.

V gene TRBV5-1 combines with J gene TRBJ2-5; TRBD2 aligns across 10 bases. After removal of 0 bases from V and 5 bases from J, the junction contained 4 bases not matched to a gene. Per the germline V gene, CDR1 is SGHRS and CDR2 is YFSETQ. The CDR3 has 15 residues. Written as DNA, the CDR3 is TGCGCCAGCAGCTTGGCCTGGACTAGCGGCGAGACCCAGTACTTC. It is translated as CASSLAWTSGETQYF.

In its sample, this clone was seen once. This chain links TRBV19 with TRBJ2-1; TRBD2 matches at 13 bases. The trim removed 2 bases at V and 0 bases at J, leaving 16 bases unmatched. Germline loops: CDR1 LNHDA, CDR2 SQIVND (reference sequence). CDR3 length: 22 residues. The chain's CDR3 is CASSIRLITSGRGPSSYNEQFF. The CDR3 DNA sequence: TGTGCCAGTAGTATACGGCTAATTACTAGCGGGAGGGGGCCTAGCTCCTACAATGAGCAGTTCTTC.

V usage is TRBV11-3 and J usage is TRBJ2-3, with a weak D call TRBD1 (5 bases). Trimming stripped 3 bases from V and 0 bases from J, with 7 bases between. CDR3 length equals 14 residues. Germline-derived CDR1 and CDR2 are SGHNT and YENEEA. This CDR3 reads CASSLTASTDTQYF. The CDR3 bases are TGTGCCAGCAGCTTGACAGCGAGCACAGATACGCAGTATTTT.

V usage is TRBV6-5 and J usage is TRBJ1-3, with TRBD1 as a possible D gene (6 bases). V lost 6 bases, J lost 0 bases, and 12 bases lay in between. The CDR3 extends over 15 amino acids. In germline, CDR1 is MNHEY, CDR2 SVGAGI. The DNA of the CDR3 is TGTGCCAGCAGCAGACAGGCCAACTCTGGAAACACCATATATTTT. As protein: CASSRQANSGNTIYF.

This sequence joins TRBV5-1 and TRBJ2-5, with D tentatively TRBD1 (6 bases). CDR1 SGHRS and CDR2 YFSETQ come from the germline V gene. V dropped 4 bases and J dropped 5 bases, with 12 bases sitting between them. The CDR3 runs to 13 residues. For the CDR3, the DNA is TGCGCCAGCAGCCAAACAGGGTCCGAGACCCAGTACTTC. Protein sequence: CASSQTGSETQYF. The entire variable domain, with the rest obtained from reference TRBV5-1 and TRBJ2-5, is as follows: KAGVTQTPRYLIKTRGQQVTLSCSPISGHRSVSWYQQTPGQGLQFLFEYFSETQRNKGNFPGRFSGRQFSNSRSEMNVSTLELGDSALYLCASSQTGSETQYFGPGTRLLVL.

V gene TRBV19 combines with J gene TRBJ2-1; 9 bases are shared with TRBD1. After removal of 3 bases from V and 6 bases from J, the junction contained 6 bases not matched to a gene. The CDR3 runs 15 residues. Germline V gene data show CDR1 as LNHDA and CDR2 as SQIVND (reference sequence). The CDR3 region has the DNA TGTGCCAGTAGTATTACAGGGGGCGCGGTCAATGAGCAGTTCTTC. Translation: CASSITGGAVNEQFF.

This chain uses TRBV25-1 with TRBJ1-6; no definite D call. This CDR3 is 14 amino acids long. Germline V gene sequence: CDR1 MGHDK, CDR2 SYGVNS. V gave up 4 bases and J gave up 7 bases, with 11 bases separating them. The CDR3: CASSVFAGNSPLHF. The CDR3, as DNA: TGTGCCAGCAGTGTCTTCGCGGGGAATTCACCCCTCCACTTT.

This CDR3 reads CASSSRDRGAEAFF. For the CDR3, the DNA is TGCGCCAGCAGCTCCCGGGACAGGGGCGCTGAAGCTTTCTTT. The V gene is TRBV5-1, the J gene TRBJ1-1; 10 bases agree with TRBD1. There are 14 residues in the CDR3. With V trimmed by 3 bases and J by 6 bases, 5 bases remained unmatched. Germline values: CDR1 SGHRS, CDR2 YFSETQ.

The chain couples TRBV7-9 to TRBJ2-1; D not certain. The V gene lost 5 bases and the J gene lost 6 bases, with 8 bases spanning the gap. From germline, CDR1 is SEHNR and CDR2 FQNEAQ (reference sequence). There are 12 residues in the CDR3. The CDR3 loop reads CASSVQINEQFF. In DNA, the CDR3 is TGTGCCAGCAGCGTACAGATCAATGAGCAGTTCTTC.

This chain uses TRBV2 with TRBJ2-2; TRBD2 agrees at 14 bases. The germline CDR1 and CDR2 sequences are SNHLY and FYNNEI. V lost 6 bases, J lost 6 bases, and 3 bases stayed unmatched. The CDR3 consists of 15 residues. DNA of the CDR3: TGTGCCAGCAGGGCGACTAGCGGGAGGGCCGGGGAGCTGTTTTTT. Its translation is CASRATSGRAGELFF.

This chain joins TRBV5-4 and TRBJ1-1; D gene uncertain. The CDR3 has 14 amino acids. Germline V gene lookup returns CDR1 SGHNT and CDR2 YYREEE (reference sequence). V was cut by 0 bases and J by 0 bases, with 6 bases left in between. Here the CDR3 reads CASSLVEVNTEAFF. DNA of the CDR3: TGTGCCAGCAGCTTGGTGGAGGTGAACACTGAAGCTTTCTTT.

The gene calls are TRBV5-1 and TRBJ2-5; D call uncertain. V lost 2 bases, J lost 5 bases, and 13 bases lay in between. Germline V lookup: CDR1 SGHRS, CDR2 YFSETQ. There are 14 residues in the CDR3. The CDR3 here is CASSLIIGEETQYF. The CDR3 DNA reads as TGCGCCAGCAGCTTAATAATCGGTGAGGAGACCCAGTACTTC.

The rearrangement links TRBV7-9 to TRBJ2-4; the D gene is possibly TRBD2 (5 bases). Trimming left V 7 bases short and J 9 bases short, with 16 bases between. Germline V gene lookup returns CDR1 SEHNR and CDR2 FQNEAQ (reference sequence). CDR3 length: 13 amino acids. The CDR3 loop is CASTGRSEGIQYF. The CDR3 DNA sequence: TGTGCCAGCACCGGCAGGTCTGAGGGCATTCAGTACTTC.

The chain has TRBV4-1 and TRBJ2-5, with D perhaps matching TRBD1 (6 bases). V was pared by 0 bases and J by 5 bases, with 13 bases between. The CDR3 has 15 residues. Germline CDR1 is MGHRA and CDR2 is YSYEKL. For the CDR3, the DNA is TGCGCCAGCAGCCAAGATCGTCAGGGGCAGGAGACCCAGTACTTC. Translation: CASSQDRQGQETQYF.

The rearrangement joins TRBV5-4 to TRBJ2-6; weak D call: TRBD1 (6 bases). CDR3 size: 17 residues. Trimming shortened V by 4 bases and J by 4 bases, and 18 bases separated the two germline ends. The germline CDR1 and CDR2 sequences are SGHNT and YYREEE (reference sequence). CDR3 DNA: TGTGCCAGCAGCCTACCACAGGGATTGGGGGGGGCCAACGTCCTGACTTTC. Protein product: CASSLPQGLGGANVLTF.

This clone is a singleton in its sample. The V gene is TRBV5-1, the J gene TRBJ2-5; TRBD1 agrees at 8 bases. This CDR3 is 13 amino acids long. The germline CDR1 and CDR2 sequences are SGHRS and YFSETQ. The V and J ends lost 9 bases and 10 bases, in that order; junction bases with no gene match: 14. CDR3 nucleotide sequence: TGCGCCACGACGACAGGGGTCGACGGGAACCAGTACTTC. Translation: CATTTGVDGNQYF.

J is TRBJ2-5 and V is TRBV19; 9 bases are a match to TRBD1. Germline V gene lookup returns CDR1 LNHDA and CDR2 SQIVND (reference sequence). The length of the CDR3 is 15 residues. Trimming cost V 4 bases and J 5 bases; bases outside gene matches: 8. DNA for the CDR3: TGTGCCAGTAGTACGCTACAGGGGGCCGGGGAGACCCAGTACTTC. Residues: CASSTLQGAGETQYF.

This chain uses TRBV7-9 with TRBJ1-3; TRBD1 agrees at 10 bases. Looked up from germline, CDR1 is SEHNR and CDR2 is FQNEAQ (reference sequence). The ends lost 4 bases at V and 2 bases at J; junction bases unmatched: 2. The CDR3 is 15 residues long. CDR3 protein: CASSSTGGPGNTIYF. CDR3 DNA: TGTGCCAGCAGCTCGACAGGGGGCCCTGGAAACACCATATATTTT. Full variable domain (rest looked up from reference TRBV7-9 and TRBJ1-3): DTGVSQNPRHKITKRGQNVTFRCDPISEHNRLYWYRQTLGQGPEFLTYFQNEAQLEKSRLLSDRFSAERPKGSFSTLEIQRTEQGDSAMYLCASSSTGGPGNTIYFGEGSWLTVV.

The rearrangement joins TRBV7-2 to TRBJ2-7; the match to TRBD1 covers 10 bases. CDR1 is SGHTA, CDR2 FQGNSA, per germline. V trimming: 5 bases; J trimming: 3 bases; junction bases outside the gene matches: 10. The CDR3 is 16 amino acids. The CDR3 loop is CASSLSSGTGVYEQYF. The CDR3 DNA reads TGTGCCAGCAGCCTCAGCTCCGGGACAGGGGTCTACGAGCAGTACTTC.

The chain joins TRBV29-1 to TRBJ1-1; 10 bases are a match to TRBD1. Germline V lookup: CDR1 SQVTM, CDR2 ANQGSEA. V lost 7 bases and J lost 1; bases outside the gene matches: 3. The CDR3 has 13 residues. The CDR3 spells CSARTGGNTEAFF. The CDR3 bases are TGCAGCGCACGGACAGGGGGGAACACTGAAGCTTTCTTT.

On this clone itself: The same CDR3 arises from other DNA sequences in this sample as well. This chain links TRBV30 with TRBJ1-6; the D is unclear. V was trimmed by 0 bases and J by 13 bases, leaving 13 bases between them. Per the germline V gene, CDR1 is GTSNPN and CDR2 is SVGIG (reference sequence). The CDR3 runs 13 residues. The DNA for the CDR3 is TGTGCCTGGAGTGTACCGGGTACTTCCCCCCTCCACTTT. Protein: CAWSVPGTSPLHF. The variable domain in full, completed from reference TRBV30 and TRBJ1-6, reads SQTIHQWPATLVQPVGSPLSLECTVEGTSNPNLYWYRQAAGRGLQLLFYSVGIGQISSEVPQNLSASRPQDRQFILSSKKLLLSDSGFYLCAWSVPGTSPLHFGNGTRLTVT.

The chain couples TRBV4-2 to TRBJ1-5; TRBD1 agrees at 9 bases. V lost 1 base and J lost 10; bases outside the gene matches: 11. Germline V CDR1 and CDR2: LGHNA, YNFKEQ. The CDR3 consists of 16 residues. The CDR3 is CASSQVGSGQGGPQHF. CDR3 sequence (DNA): TGTGCCAGCAGCCAAGTCGGTTCGGGACAGGGCGGCCCCCAGCATTTT.